This record looks at one TCR beta chain sequence and its context. The data are from a study of tumor-infiltrating lymphocytes in localized non-small cell lung cancer. CDR3 length: 15 amino acids. The V segment lost 3 bases and the J segment 0 bases; nucleotides outside the gene matches: 2. Germline V gives CDR1 SGHAT, CDR2 FQDESV (reference sequence). Sequencing used immunoSEQ multiplex PCR; TCRdb keeps in-frame clones, though not all of them. The profile shows over 12,000 clones, 82% of them singletons. Sequenced: lung tumor tissue. This sequence joins TRBV11-1 and TRBJ1-3, with 7 bases lining up with TRBD1. This TCR was recovered from a human donor with non-small cell lung cancer. The CDR3: CASSFDRVSGNTIYF. Written as DNA, the CDR3 is TGTGCCAGCAGCTTTGACAGGGTCTCTGGAAACACCATATATTTT.